What follows are 12 T cell receptor beta chains derived from one specimen sequenced in a study of cytomegalovirus exposure and HLA in healthy donors (dated by TCRdb to the late 2010s). Libraries were constructed by the immunoSEQ multiplex PCR assay. A mixture of 60 forward primers for TCR Vbeta segments and 13 reverse primers for TCR Jbeta segments was used in the multiplex PCR. In its TCRdb copy, this immuneACCESS table keeps in-frame sequences only and misses some clones. Where compared with another copy, unresolved V genes explain less than half of these, and the others have no known cause. The sample table holds some 130,000 clones, of which 80% were seen once. The top ten constitute 4% to 4.5% of the sample. Sequenced input: PBMCs. Receptors were obtained from a woman in her forties in good health and CMV-seronegative.

The chain has TRBV27 and TRBJ1-1; 9 positions agree with TRBD1. Trimming took 7 bases from V and 1 from J; bases not matched to a gene: 7. From germline, CDR1 is MNHEY and CDR2 SMNVEV (reference sequence). This CDR3 has 15 residues. The DNA of the CDR3 is TGTGCCAGCATATCCGGACAGGGGTGGAACACTGAAGCTTTCTTT. Translation: CASISGQGWNTEAFF.

This chain connects TRBV7-3 to TRBJ2-1; the match to TRBD2 covers 9 bases. CDR3 length: 16 residues. Germline trimming cut 5 bases from V and 1 base from J; bases unmatched to any gene: 6. Germline V CDR1 and CDR2: SGHTA, FQGTGA. The CDR3 DNA is TGTGCCAGCAGCGCGAGTCTAGCGGGGTCCTACAATGAGCAGTTCTTC. Translation gives CASSASLAGSYNEQFF.

The V gene is TRBV19, the J gene TRBJ1-1; 9 bases are a match to TRBD1. Germline V gene data show CDR1 as LNHDA and CDR2 as SQIVND (reference sequence). The CDR3 has 17 residues. J was trimmed by 5 bases and V by 7 bases; bases with no gene match: 17. CDR3 DNA: TGTGCCAGTACCCTCCAATCGGTCGGGGACAGGGTAACTGAAGCTTTCTTT. It specifies CASTLQSVGDRVTEAFF.

The chain has TRBV7-2 and TRBJ1-1; D might be TRBD1 (5 bases). The V end lost 4 bases, the J end lost 2 bases, and 11 bases lay between the germline ends. The length of the CDR3 is 14 residues. Germline assignment: CDR1 SGHTA and CDR2 FQGNSA. CDR3: CASSSGGGNTEAFF. Here the CDR3 DNA reads TGTGCCAGCAGCTCCGGGGGGGGTAACACTGAAGCTTTCTTT.

In DNA, the CDR3 is TGTGCCTCCGGACTAGGAACCTACGAGCAGTACTTC. Protein sequence: CASGLGTYEQYF. The V and J genes are TRBV7-9 and TRBJ2-7; 7 nucleotides line up with TRBD2. V dropped 11 bases and J dropped 2; count of bases not matched to a gene: 6. From germline, CDR1 is SEHNR and CDR2 FQNEAQ (reference sequence). The length of the CDR3 is 12 residues.

The rearrangement uses TRBV28 and TRBJ1-5; D remains ambiguous. V lost 10 bases and J lost 6, with 10 bases in between. Looked up from germline, CDR1 is MDHEN and CDR2 is SYDVKM. The CDR3 contains 11 residues. The CDR3 sequence is CATSRGQPQHF. The CDR3 bases are TGTGCCACCTCTCGAGGTCAGCCCCAGCATTTT.

This sequence joins TRBV13 and TRBJ2-5; 8 bases are a match to TRBD2. With 1 base clipped from V and 5 bases from J, the junction kept 0 bases outside the gene matches. Germline CDR1 reads PRHDT; CDR2 reads FYEKMQ (reference sequence). The CDR3 is made up of 13 amino acids. CDR3 residues: CASSLAGGETQYF. CDR3 nucleotides: TGTGCCAGCAGCTTAGCGGGAGGGGAGACCCAGTACTTC.

V and J are TRBV6-1 and TRBJ2-5; D may be TRBD1 (6 bases). The length of the CDR3 is 13 residues. Trimming left V 11 bases short and J 3 bases short, with 16 bases between. CDR1 is MNHNS and CDR2 is SASEGT in the germline V gene. The CDR3 loop is CAARSSGEETQYF. In DNA form, the CDR3 reads TGTGCCGCCCGGTCATCAGGGGAAGAGACCCAGTACTTC.

V usage is TRBV4-2 and J usage is TRBJ1-2, with D perhaps TRBD1 (6 bases). There are 14 residues in the CDR3. Looked up from germline, CDR1 is LGHNA and CDR2 is YNFKEQ. V was pared by 0 bases and J by 5 bases, with 10 bases between. This chain's CDR3 is CASSQEPTGYGYTF. CDR3 in DNA: TGTGCCAGCAGCCAAGAGCCAACAGGGTATGGCTACACCTTC.

The rearrangement links TRBV15 to TRBJ1-1; D remains unclear. Germline assignment: CDR1 LNHNV and CDR2 YYDKDF (reference sequence). This CDR3 is 14 amino acids long. Trimming pared 0 bases from V and 6 bases from J, leaving 11 bases between. The CDR3 region has the DNA TGTGCCACCAGCAGAGAGAGGCCGACCCCTGAAGCTTTCTTT. Its protein product is CATSRERPTPEAFF.

This rearrangement joins TRBV2 to TRBJ2-2, with D possibly TRBD1 on 6 matching bases. Trimming left V 4 bases short and J 6 bases short, with 15 bases between. The CDR3 has 15 amino acids. Germline V lookup: CDR1 SNHLY, CDR2 FYNNEI. DNA for the CDR3: TGTGCCAGCAGTGTGGGGGCTACGCGTCCCGGGGAGCTGTTTTTT. As protein: CASSVGATRPGELFF.

This rearrangement joins TRBV4-3 to TRBJ1-4, with D perhaps TRBD1 (6 bases). V lost 0 bases and J lost 2, with 10 bases in between. This CDR3 comprises 16 residues. Germline V gene sequence: CDR1 LGHNA, CDR2 YSLEER. CDR3 sequence reads: CASSQDRGFTNEKLFF. Here the CDR3 DNA reads TGCGCCAGCAGCCAAGATAGGGGGTTTACTAATGAAAAACTGTTTTTT.